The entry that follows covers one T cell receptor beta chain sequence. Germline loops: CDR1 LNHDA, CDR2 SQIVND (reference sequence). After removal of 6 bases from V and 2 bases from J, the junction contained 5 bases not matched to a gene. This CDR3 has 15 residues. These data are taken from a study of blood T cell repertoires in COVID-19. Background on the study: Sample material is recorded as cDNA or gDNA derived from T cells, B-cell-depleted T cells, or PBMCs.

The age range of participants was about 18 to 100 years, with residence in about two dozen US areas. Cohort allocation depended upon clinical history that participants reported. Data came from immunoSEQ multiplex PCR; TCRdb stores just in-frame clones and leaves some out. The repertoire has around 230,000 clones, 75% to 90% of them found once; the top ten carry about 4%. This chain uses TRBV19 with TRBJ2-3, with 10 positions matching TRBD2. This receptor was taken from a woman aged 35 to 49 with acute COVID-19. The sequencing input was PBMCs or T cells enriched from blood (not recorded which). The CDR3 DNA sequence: TGTGCCAGTAGGGGTAGCGGGGGGAACACAGATACGCAGTATTTT. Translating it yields CASRGSGGNTDTQYF. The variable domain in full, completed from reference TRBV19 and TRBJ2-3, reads DGGITQSPKYLFRKEGQNVTLSCEQNLNHDAMYWYRQDPGQGLRLIYYSQIVNDFQKGDIAEGYSVSREKKESFPLTVTSAQKNPTAFYLCASRGSGGNTDTQYFGPGTRLTVL.